Each of the 6 T cell receptor beta chains below was sequenced from the same sample in a study of radiation and T cells in renal cell carcinoma. Indicated time point: baseline pretreatment blood. As to treatment: 15 Gy SBRT to primary tumor, nephrectomy 4 weeks later. Measured with immunoSEQ multiplex PCR; TCRdb has only the in-frame clones, and not every one. This table has 85,000 to 100,000 clones, 65% to 90% appearing once. The sequenced sample was blood, obtained from a patient whose treatment included radiotherapy and nephrectomy. Receptor source: a man aged 50 or older with renal cell carcinoma.

V and J are TRBV4-1 and TRBJ1-1, with a weak D call TRBD1 (6 bases). There are 14 residues in the CDR3. V shed 0 bases and J shed 6 bases, with 11 bases lying between them. Per the germline V gene, CDR1 is MGHRA and CDR2 is YSYEKL. CDR3 protein: CASSQESQGSEAFF. The CDR3 DNA reads TGCGCCAGCAGCCAAGAATCGCAGGGGTCTGAAGCTTTCTTT.

The V and J genes are TRBV18 and TRBJ1-4; D is possibly TRBD1 (5 bases). V shed 2 bases and J shed 4 bases, with 17 bases lying between them. Germline CDR1 and CDR2: KGHSH and LQKENI. The CDR3 has 17 amino acids. CDR3 nucleotides: TGTGCCAGCTCACCATCAAACCCGGGGACTAATAATGAAAAACTGTTTTTT. The encoded protein is CASSPSNPGTNNEKLFF.

The chain has TRBV11-1 and TRBJ2-5; 9 bases line up with TRBD1. CDR1 and CDR2 from the germline V gene are SGHAT and FQDESV (reference sequence). This CDR3 spans 15 amino acids. V dropped 6 bases and J dropped 2; count of bases not matched to a gene: 7. The CDR3 nucleotides read TGTGCCAGCAGTTTCCCGGACAGGGGACAAGAGACCCAGTACTTC. It specifies CASSFPDRGQETQYF. The complete variable domain, with remaining parts taken from reference TRBV11-1 and TRBJ2-5, reads EAEVAQSPRYKITEKSQAVAFWCDPISGHATLYWYRQILGQGPELLVQFQDESVVDDSQLPKDRFSAERLKGVDSTLKIQPAELGDSAMYLCASSFPDRGQETQYFGPGTRLLVL.

This chain connects TRBV7-9 to TRBJ1-1; TRBD1 agrees at 8 bases. The CDR3 extends over 14 amino acids. Germline values: CDR1 SEHNR, CDR2 FQNEAQ (reference sequence). Trimming cost V 5 bases and J 6 bases; bases outside gene matches: 8. The CDR3 bases are TGTGCCAGCAGCGACCCGACAGGGGCGGCTGAAGCTTTCTTT. Amino acid sequence: CASSDPTGAAEAFF. The whole variable domain, filled in from reference TRBV7-9 and TRBJ1-1, reads DTGVSQNPRHKITKRGQNVTFRCDPISEHNRLYWYRQTLGQGPEFLTYFQNEAQLEKSRLLSDRFSAERPKGSFSTLEIQRTEQGDSAMYLCASSDPTGAAEAFFGQGTRLTVV.

The chain is built from TRBV28 and TRBJ2-1; 9 nucleotides match TRBD2. J was trimmed by 5 bases and V by 6 bases; bases with no gene match: 8. There are 15 residues in the CDR3. Germline assignment: CDR1 MDHEN and CDR2 SYDVKM. This CDR3 is CASRELAGINNEQFF. The CDR3 bases are TGTGCCAGCAGGGAGCTAGCGGGGATAAACAATGAGCAGTTCTTC.

The J gene is TRBJ1-5, the V gene TRBV4-1, with 7 nucleotides matching TRBD1. The ends lost 5 bases at V and 5 bases at J; junction bases unmatched: 9. The CDR3 has 15 residues. Germline loops: CDR1 MGHRA, CDR2 YSYEKL. The CDR3 coding sequence is TGCGCCAGCAGCGCACACAGGGGTCCCGATCAGCCCCAGCATTTT. Its protein is CASSAHRGPDQPQHF.